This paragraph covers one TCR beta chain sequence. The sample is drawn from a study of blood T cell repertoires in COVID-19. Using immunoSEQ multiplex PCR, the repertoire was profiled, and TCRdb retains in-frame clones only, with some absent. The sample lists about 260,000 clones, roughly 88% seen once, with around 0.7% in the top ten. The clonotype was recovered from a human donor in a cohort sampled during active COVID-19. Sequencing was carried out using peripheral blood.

The CDR3 DNA reads as TGTGCCAGCAGCTTAAGGCCGCAGTACAGCACGTCTGGAAACACCATATATTTT. This gives the protein CASSLRPQYSTSGNTIYF. V gene TRBV7-8 combines with J gene TRBJ1-3; D unresolved. This CDR3 comprises 18 residues. Deletions cut 2 bases from V and 1 base from J, with 18 bases between. The germline V gene encodes CDR1 SGHVS and CDR2 FQNEAQ.